This T cell receptor (beta chain) derives from a study of beta chain features in type 1 diabetes. Study-wide background: There were some 110 million sorted cells examined across all samples. Findings of the study overall: A moderate, significant TCRB CDR3 shortening appeared in type 1 diabetes across four CD4+ subsets.

About this clone: Antigen specificity is unknown.

There are 13 residues in the CDR3. V shed 6 bases and J shed 2 bases, with 11 bases lying between them. The germline V gene has CDR1 SGHRS and CDR2 YFSETQ. CD45RO/CCR7/CD25/CD127/CD95/CD27 staining was used to isolate CD4+ naive, central memory, regulatory and stem cell-like memory cells by sorting. TCRB transcripts that were expressed got sequenced, as all of the isolated RNA had been reverse transcribed. TCRdb keeps only in-frame clones here, not all; method: immunoSEQ multiplex PCR. The profile covers about 700,000 clones, with under 15% appearing a single time and 0.022% taken by the ten largest.

The TCR sequence derives from a man between 18 and 35 years old with type 1 diabetes. V and J are TRBV5-1 and TRBJ1-1; perhaps TRBD1 as D (6 bases). The sequenced sample was naive CD4+ T cells from blood. In DNA, the CDR3 is TGCGCCAGCACCGGGACAATTAACACTGAAGCTTTCTTT. It is translated as CASTGTINTEAFF. Supplemented by reference TRBV5-1 and TRBJ1-1, the full variable domain reads KAGVTQTPRYLIKTRGQQVTLSCSPISGHRSVSWYQQTPGQGLQFLFEYFSETQRNKGNFPGRFSGRQFSNSRSEMNVSTLELGDSALYLCASTGTINTEAFFGQGTRLTVV.